Sequencing of this T cell receptor (beta chain) was carried out in a study of blood T cell repertoires in COVID-19. In the original workflow: The assay estimated nucleated cells by amplifying reference gene primers. Some clones are missing from TCRdb's copy, which holds only in-frame ones; the method was immunoSEQ multiplex PCR. That table gives V, J and clone size, and the DNA gave D and trimming. The table lists some 320,000 clones, nearly 90% of them singletons. The CDR3 has 15 amino acids. Germline V gene lookup returns CDR1 SGHTA and CDR2 FQGNSA. J was trimmed by 5 bases and V by 4 bases; bases with no gene match: 8.

The source is a woman aged 25-40 years with COVID-19, enrolled during active disease. The gene calls are TRBV7-2 and TRBJ2-5; 9 bases map to TRBD2. Sequencing was performed on peripheral blood. CDR3 residues: CASSSLAGYGETQYF. The CDR3 DNA is TGTGCCAGCAGCTCCCTAGCGGGGTATGGGGAGACCCAGTACTTC.